The rows below give T cell receptor beta chains drawn from one sample of a study of blood T cell repertoires in COVID-19. Clones were sequenced by immunoSEQ multiplex PCR, and TCRdb holds only the in-frame ones, with some missing. The repertoire holds some 150,000 clones, with over 80% as singletons. Sequenced: PBMCs or T cells enriched from blood (not recorded which). The receptors here all came from a woman aged 50 to 60 who had been exposed to COVID-19. Each CDR3 is given with its conserved first and last residue. D genes are given only for firm matches. For some rows the clone size is stated as once, few or many, or as a class when expanded; others skip it.

V gene: TRBV29-1; D gene: -; clone size: -; J gene: TRBJ1-2; CDR3 DNA: TGCAGCGCCAAATTAGGGGTTCGGGATGGCTACACCTTC; CDR3 protein: CSAKLGVRDGYTF
V gene: TRBV29-1; D gene: TRBD1; clone size: -; J gene: TRBJ1-4; CDR3 DNA: TGCAGCGTCGGACAGGGGGCAGTTGAAAAACTGTTTTTT; CDR3 protein: CSVGQGAVEKLFF
V gene: TRBV18; D gene: -; clone size: -; J gene: TRBJ2-7; CDR3 DNA: TGTGCCAGCTCACCGTTGGGGCACGGTACCTACGAGCAGTACTTC; CDR3 protein: CASSPLGHGTYEQYF
V gene: TRBV12-5; D gene: TRBD2; clone size: -; J gene: TRBJ2-2; CDR3 DNA: TGTGCTAGTGGTTTGGTACTTGGTAGCGGGAGTTTGGGCACCGGGGAGCTGTTTTTT; CDR3 protein: CASGLVLGSGSLGTGELFF
V gene: TRBV3-1/TRBV3-2; D gene: -; clone size: -; J gene: TRBJ1-2; CDR3 DNA: TGTGCCAGCAGCCAAGAATCTGATGGCTACACCTTC; CDR3 protein: CASSQESDGYTF
V gene: TRBV28; D gene: -; clone size: -; J gene: TRBJ2-5; CDR3 DNA: TGTGCCAGCAGTAGTCTCGACAGGACCCAAGAGACCCAGTACTTC; CDR3 protein: CASSSLDRTQETQYF
V gene: TRBV5-1; D gene: TRBD1; clone size: -; J gene: TRBJ1-1; CDR3 DNA: TGCGCCAGCAGCTTAGAACAGGGGTACACTGAAGCTTTCTTT; CDR3 protein: CASSLEQGYTEAFF
V gene: TRBV4-1; D gene: -; clone size: -; J gene: TRBJ1-2; CDR3 DNA: TGCGCCAGCAGCCAAGAGCTAGGTGTCTATGGCTACACCTTC; CDR3 protein: CASSQELGVYGYTF
V gene: TRBV27; D gene: TRBD2; clone size: -; J gene: TRBJ2-5; CDR3 DNA: TGTGCCAGCAGTTTGGGGAGGGGAGAGACCCAGTACTTC; CDR3 protein: CASSLGRGETQYF
V gene: TRBV15; D gene: -; clone size: -; J gene: TRBJ1-5; CDR3 DNA: TGTGCCACCAGCAGAGGTCTTGGGGGGGATCAGCCCCAGCATTTT; CDR3 protein: CATSRGLGGDQPQHF
V gene: TRBV13; D gene: -; clone size: -; J gene: TRBJ1-6; CDR3 DNA: TGTGCCAGCAGCTTAGACAGCAAGGATAATTCACCCCTCCACTTT; CDR3 protein: CASSLDSKDNSPLHF
V gene: TRBV7-2; D gene: -; clone size: -; J gene: TRBJ2-4; CDR3 DNA: TGTGCCAGCAGCTTAGCCGCGAAAGACGGGATTCAGTACTTC; CDR3 protein: CASSLAAKDGIQYF
V gene: TRBV10-1; D gene: -; clone size: -; J gene: TRBJ2-3; CDR3 DNA: TGCGCCAGCACTTCGGGAGCAGATACGCAGTATTTT; CDR3 protein: CASTSGADTQYF
V gene: TRBV20-1; D gene: -; clone size: few; J gene: TRBJ2-1; CDR3 DNA: TGCAGTGCTAGTAAACGGGATAATGAGCAGTTCTTC; CDR3 protein: CSASKRDNEQFF
V gene: TRBV27; D gene: -; clone size: -; J gene: TRBJ1-1; CDR3 DNA: TGTGCCAGCAGTGAAAGACGGGAGAACACTGAAGCTTTCTTT; CDR3 protein: CASSERRENTEAFF
V gene: TRBV6-1; D gene: -; clone size: -; J gene: TRBJ1-5; CDR3 DNA: TGTGCCAGCAGTGAAGGACACGGTTTGGCCCAGCATTTT; CDR3 protein: CASSEGHGLAQHF
V gene: TRBV5-4; D gene: TRBD1; clone size: -; J gene: TRBJ2-7; CDR3 DNA: TGTGCCAGCAGCTTTTTGGGACAGGGCTACGAGCAGTACTTC; CDR3 protein: CASSFLGQGYEQYF
V gene: TRBV3-1/TRBV3-2; D gene: -; clone size: -; J gene: TRBJ1-4; CDR3 DNA: TGTGCCAGCAGCCAAGACGGGACAAGGGATGAAAAACTGTTTTTT; CDR3 protein: CASSQDGTRDEKLFF
V gene: TRBV5-1; D gene: -; clone size: -; J gene: TRBJ2-3; CDR3 DNA: TGCGCCAGCAGCTTGGGGGCTCTGGGGGGAGATACGCAGTATTTT; CDR3 protein: CASSLGALGGDTQYF
V gene: TRBV7-9; D gene: -; clone size: -; J gene: TRBJ2-1; CDR3 DNA: TGTGCCAGCAGCTTACAATCGTTCCTAGCAGGCTCCTACAATGAGCAGTTCTTC; CDR3 protein: CASSLQSFLAGSYNEQFF
V gene: TRBV19; D gene: -; clone size: -; J gene: TRBJ1-4; CDR3 DNA: TGTGCCAGTAGTATAGGGCGGACAACTAATGAAAAACTGTTTTTT; CDR3 protein: CASSIGRTTNEKLFF
V gene: TRBV5-1; D gene: TRBD2; clone size: -; J gene: TRBJ2-5; CDR3 DNA: TGCGCCAGCAGCCCCCGGGGGGTATTTGAGACCCAGTACTTC; CDR3 protein: CASSPRGVFETQYF
V gene: TRBV25-1; D gene: -; clone size: -; J gene: TRBJ1-2; CDR3 DNA: TGTGCCAGCAGTGAATGGGGGGGCGGTAGCTATGGCTACACCTTC; CDR3 protein: CASSEWGGGSYGYTF
V gene: TRBV4-1; D gene: -; clone size: -; J gene: TRBJ2-7; CDR3 DNA: TGCGCCAGCAGCCAACAAATCCGGGACACCAACTGGGGGGAGCAGTACTTC; CDR3 protein: CASSQQIRDTNWGEQYF
V gene: TRBV24-1; D gene: -; clone size: -; J gene: TRBJ2-2; CDR3 DNA: TGTGCCACCAGTCTATCGGGGGTCACCGGGGAGCTGTTTTTT; CDR3 protein: CATSLSGVTGELFF
V gene: TRBV5-4; D gene: -; clone size: -; J gene: TRBJ2-7; CDR3 DNA: TGTGCCAGCAGCCCGGGAAACCCCTACGAGCAGTACTTC; CDR3 protein: CASSPGNPYEQYF
V gene: TRBV9; D gene: -; clone size: -; J gene: TRBJ2-2; CDR3 DNA: TGTGCCAGCAGCGCTGGACAGTTCGGGAACACCGGGGAGCTGTTTTTT; CDR3 protein: CASSAGQFGNTGELFF
V gene: TRBV7-9; D gene: -; clone size: -; J gene: TRBJ2-5; CDR3 DNA: TGTGCCAGCAAGGTAGGGAGCGTCCAAGAGACCCAGTACTTC; CDR3 protein: CASKVGSVQETQYF
V gene: TRBV20-1; D gene: -; clone size: medium-sized; J gene: TRBJ1-1; CDR3 DNA: TGCAGTGCTAGTGGCAGGGCACATACTGAAGCTTTCTTT; CDR3 protein: CSASGRAHTEAFF
V gene: TRBV7-8; D gene: -; clone size: once; J gene: TRBJ2-7; CDR3 DNA: TGTGCCAGCAGCTCCCCTCGCGACTTTTGGGAGCAGTACTTC; CDR3 protein: CASSSPRDFWEQYF
V gene: TRBV5-1; D gene: TRBD1; clone size: few; J gene: TRBJ2-2; CDR3 DNA: TGCGCCAGCAGCTTAAGCGTACGGGACAGGTCCGCGAACACCGGGGAGCTGTTTTTT; CDR3 protein: CASSLSVRDRSANTGELFF
V gene: TRBV4-1; D gene: TRBD2; clone size: -; J gene: TRBJ2-7; CDR3 DNA: TGCGCCAGCAGCCTTCATAGCGGGAGTCACTACGAGCAGTACTTC; CDR3 protein: CASSLHSGSHYEQYF
V gene: TRBV9; D gene: TRBD2; clone size: -; J gene: TRBJ2-3; CDR3 DNA: TGTGCCAGCAGCCCACCCGGCGCGGGAGGGCCGGCAGATACGCAGTATTTT; CDR3 protein: CASSPPGAGGPADTQYF
V gene: TRBV10-3; D gene: -; clone size: -; J gene: TRBJ1-2; CDR3 DNA: TGTGCCATCAGGGAACAGGGAAGCACCCTCTATGGCTACACCTTC; CDR3 protein: CAIREQGSTLYGYTF
V gene: TRBV6-5; D gene: TRBD1; clone size: -; J gene: TRBJ2-3; CDR3 DNA: TGTGCCAGCAGCCTTACAGGGGCTAGCACAGATACGCAGTATTTT; CDR3 protein: CASSLTGASTDTQYF
V gene: TRBV9; D gene: TRBD1; clone size: once; J gene: TRBJ1-1; CDR3 DNA: TGTGCAAGCGGGTCAGGGGGCACGAACACTGAAGCTTTCTTT; CDR3 protein: CASGSGGTNTEAFF
V gene: TRBV6-2/TRBV6-3; D gene: -; clone size: -; J gene: TRBJ2-3; CDR3 DNA: TGTGCCAGCAGTTACCCGACTAGTGTGTTGACAGATACGCAGTATTTT; CDR3 protein: CASSYPTSVLTDTQYF
V gene: TRBV7-8; D gene: -; clone size: -; J gene: TRBJ2-7; CDR3 DNA: TGTGCCAGCAGGCTAATGGCTAGCTCCTACGAGCAGTACTTC; CDR3 protein: CASRLMASSYEQYF
V gene: TRBV6-1; D gene: -; clone size: many; J gene: TRBJ1-5; CDR3 DNA: TGTGCCAGCAGTGAACAGGCCAATCAGCCCCAGCATTTT; CDR3 protein: CASSEQANQPQHF
V gene: TRBV6-2/TRBV6-3; D gene: -; clone size: -; J gene: TRBJ2-1; CDR3 DNA: TGTGCCAGCAGTTACTCGGCGAGGGGAGGCTACAATGAGCAGTTCTTC; CDR3 protein: CASSYSARGGYNEQFF
V gene: TRBV6-1; D gene: TRBD2; clone size: once; J gene: TRBJ2-1; CDR3 DNA: TGTGCCAGCAGTGCCAAGGCGGGGGGGCCATTATTTGAGCAGTTCTTC; CDR3 protein: CASSAKAGGPLFEQFF
V gene: TRBV7-2; D gene: -; clone size: -; J gene: TRBJ2-2; CDR3 DNA: TGTGCCAGCAGCCCTCTCCCCCGCGTCGGGGAGCTGTTTTTT; CDR3 protein: CASSPLPRVGELFF
V gene: TRBV6-5; D gene: -; clone size: -; J gene: TRBJ1-5; CDR3 DNA: TGTGCCAGCAGTTTCCCAACGGGGGAAGGCGGGCAGCCCCAGCATTTT; CDR3 protein: CASSFPTGEGGQPQHF
V gene: TRBV15; D gene: -; clone size: -; J gene: TRBJ1-4; CDR3 DNA: TGTGCCACCAGCAGGGCAGGAGGAAAACTGTTTTTT; CDR3 protein: CATSRAGGKLFF
V gene: TRBV7-2; D gene: TRBD1; clone size: -; J gene: TRBJ2-2; CDR3 DNA: TGTGCCAGCAGGAACAGGGGCACCGGGGAGCTGTTTTTT; CDR3 protein: CASRNRGTGELFF
V gene: TRBV5-1; D gene: TRBD1; clone size: -; J gene: TRBJ1-2; CDR3 DNA: TGCGCCAGCAGCCTCACAGGGGAGAGCGCTTATGGCTACACCTTC; CDR3 protein: CASSLTGESAYGYTF
V gene: TRBV25-1; D gene: TRBD1; clone size: few; J gene: TRBJ1-3; CDR3 DNA: TGTGCCAGCAGTCGAACGGGACAGGGAGTCATATATTTT; CDR3 protein: CASSRTGQGVIYF
V gene: TRBV6-5; D gene: TRBD1; clone size: -; J gene: TRBJ1-6; CDR3 DNA: TGTGCCAGTAAAGGACAGGCTAATAATTCACCCCTCCACTTT; CDR3 protein: CASKGQANNSPLHF